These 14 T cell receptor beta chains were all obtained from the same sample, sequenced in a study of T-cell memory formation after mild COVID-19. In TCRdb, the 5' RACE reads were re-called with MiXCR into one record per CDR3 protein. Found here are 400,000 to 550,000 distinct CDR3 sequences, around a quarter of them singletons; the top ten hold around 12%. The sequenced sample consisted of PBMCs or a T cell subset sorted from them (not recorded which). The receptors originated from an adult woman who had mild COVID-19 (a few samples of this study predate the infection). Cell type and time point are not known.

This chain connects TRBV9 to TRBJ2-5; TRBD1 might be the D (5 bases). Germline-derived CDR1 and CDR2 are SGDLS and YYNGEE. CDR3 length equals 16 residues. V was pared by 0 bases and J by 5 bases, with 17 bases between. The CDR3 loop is CASSVGSQGIAETQYF. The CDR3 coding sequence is TGTGCCAGCAGCGTAGGTTCCCAGGGTATCGCGGAGACCCAGTACTTC. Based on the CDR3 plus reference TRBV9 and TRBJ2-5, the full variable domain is DSGVTQTPKHLITATGQRVTLRCSPRSGDLSVYWYQQSLDQGLQFLIQYYNGEERAKGNILERFSAQQFPDLHSELNLSSLELGDSALYFCASSVGSQGIAETQYFGPGTRLLVL.

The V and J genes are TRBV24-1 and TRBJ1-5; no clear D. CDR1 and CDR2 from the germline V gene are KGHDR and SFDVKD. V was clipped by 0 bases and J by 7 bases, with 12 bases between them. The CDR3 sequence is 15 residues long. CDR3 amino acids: CATSDLTEEDQPQHF. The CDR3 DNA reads TGTGCCACCAGTGATTTGACGGAAGAGGACCAGCCCCAGCATTTT.

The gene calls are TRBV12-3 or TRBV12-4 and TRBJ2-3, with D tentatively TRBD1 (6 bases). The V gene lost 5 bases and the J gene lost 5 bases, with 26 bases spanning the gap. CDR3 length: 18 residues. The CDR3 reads CASSGGPAGGGLRDTQYF. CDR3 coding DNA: TGTGCCAGCAGTGGGGGTCCCGCTGGTGGGGGCCTGAGAGATACGCAGTATTTT.

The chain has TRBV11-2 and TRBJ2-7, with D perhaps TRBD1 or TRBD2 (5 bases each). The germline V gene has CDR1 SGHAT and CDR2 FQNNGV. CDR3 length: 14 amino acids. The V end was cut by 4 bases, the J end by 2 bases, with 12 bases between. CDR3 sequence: CASSSGTVTYEQYF. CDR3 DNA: TGTGCCAGCAGCTCAGGGACGGTGACCTACGAGCAGTACTTC.

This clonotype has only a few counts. This CDR3 is CASSMVGQPSYEQYF. CDR3 in DNA: TGTGCCAGCAGCATGGTGGGACAGCCTTCCTACGAGCAGTACTTC. V gene TRBV12-3 or TRBV12-4 combines with J gene TRBJ2-7, with 7 positions matching TRBD1. The length of the CDR3 is 15 residues. V shed 6 bases, J shed 1 base, and the junction held 9 bases outside the gene matches.

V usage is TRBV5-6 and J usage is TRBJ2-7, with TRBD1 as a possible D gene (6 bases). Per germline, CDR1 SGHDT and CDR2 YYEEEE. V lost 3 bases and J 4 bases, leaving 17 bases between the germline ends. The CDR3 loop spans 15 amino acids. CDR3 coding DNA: TGTGCCAGCAGCTCCTACAGGGAGTTCCCTTACGAGCAGTACTTC. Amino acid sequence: CASSSYREFPYEQYF.

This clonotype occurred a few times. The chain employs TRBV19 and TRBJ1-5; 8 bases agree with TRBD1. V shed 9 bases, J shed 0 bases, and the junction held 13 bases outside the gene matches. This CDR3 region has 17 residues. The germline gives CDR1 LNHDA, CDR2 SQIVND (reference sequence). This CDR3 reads CASIGQGMDDSNQPQHF. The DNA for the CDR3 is TGTGCCAGCATAGGACAGGGTATGGACGATAGCAATCAGCCCCAGCATTTT.

In DNA form, the CDR3 reads TGTGCCAGCAGTTACTTAGCGGGAGGTCTCGACAATGAGCAGTTCTTC. Translated, it gives CASSYLAGGLDNEQFF. The chain links TRBV6-2 or TRBV6-3 to TRBJ2-1, with 10 nucleotides matching TRBD2. CDR1 and CDR2 from the germline V gene are MNHEY and SVGEGT. V gave up 1 base and J gave up 5 bases; unmatched junction bases: 5. The CDR3 loop spans 16 amino acids.

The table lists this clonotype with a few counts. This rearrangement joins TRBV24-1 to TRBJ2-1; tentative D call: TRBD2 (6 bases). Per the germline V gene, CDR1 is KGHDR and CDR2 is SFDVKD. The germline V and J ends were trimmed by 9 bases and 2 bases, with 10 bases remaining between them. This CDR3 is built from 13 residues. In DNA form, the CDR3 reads TGTGCCACCTCGGGAGACACCTACAATGAGCAGTTCTTC. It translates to CATSGDTYNEQFF.

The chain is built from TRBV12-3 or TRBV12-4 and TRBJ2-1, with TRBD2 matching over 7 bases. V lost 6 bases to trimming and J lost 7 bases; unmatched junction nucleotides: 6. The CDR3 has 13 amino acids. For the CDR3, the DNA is TGTGCCAGCAGCCTAGCGGAAATTAATGAGCAGTTCTTC. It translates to CASSLAEINEQFF.

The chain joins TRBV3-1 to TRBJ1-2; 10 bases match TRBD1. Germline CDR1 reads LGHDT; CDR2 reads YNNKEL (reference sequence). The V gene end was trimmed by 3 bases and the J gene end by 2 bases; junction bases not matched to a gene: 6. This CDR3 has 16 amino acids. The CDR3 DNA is TGTGCCAGCAGCCAGCCCGGGACAGGGGTCAACTATGGCTACACCTTC. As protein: CASSQPGTGVNYGYTF.

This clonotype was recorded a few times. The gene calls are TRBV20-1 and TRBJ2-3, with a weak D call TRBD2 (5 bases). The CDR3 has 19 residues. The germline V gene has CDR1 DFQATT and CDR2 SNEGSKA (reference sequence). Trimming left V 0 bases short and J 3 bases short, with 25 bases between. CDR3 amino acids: CSARDIKEGRGRRTDTQYF. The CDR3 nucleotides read TGCAGTGCTAGAGATATAAAGGAAGGTAGAGGTCGGAGGACAGATACGCAGTATTTT.

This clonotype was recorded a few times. CDR3 coding DNA: TGCGCCAGCACCTGGACAGCTGGCCCCTACGAGCAGTACTTC. Encoded protein: CASTWTAGPYEQYF. The chain recombines TRBV4-1 with TRBJ2-7; weak D call: TRBD1 (6 bases). The CDR3 loop spans 14 amino acids. Per germline, CDR1 MGHRA and CDR2 YSYEKL. Trimming pared 7 bases from V and 2 bases from J, leaving 15 bases between.

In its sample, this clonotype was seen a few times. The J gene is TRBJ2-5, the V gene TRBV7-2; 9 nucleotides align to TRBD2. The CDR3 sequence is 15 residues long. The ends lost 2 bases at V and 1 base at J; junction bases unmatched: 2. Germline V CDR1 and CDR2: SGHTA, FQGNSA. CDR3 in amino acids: CASSLRLAVQETQYF. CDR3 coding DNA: TGTGCCAGCAGCTTAAGACTAGCGGTCCAAGAGACCCAGTACTTC. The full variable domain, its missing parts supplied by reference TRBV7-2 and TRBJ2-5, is GAGVSQSPSNKVTEKGKDVELRCDPISGHTALYWYRQSLGQGLEFLIYFQGNSAPDKSGLPSDRFSAERTGGSVSTLTIQRTQQEDSAVYLCASSLRLAVQETQYFGPGTRLLVL.